Listed below are T cell receptor beta chains from one sample, sequenced in a study of T-cell memory formation after mild COVID-19. Via MiXCR, TCRdb re-called the 5' RACE reads, giving one row per CDR3 protein. The sample carries hundreds of thousands of distinct CDR3 sequences, over 15% recorded once. The sequenced sample consisted of PBMCs or a T cell subset sorted from them (not recorded which). The receptors originated from a young man who had mild COVID-19 (a few samples of this study predate the infection). Cell type and time point are not known. Both conserved end residues are part of each CDR3. D genes are given only for firm matches. Only part of the rows carry a size: once, few, many, or a class if the clone is expanded.

V,size,J,D,DNA,CDR3
TRBV12-3/TRBV12-4,.,TRBJ2-3,.,TGTGCCAGCAGGGGGCTAACAGATACGCAGTATTTT,CASRGLTDTQYF
TRBV7-8,.,TRBJ1-2,TRBD1,TGTGCCAGCAGCCCAACTCAGGGGGGGGACTATGGCTACACCTTC,CASSPTQGGDYGYTF
TRBV2,few,TRBJ1-2,TRBD1,TGTGCCAGCGGAGCGGACAGGGGCTATGGCTACACCTTC,CASGADRGYGYTF
TRBV5-1,few,TRBJ2-5,.,TGCGCCAGCAGCTCCGGACCGGGGCCTCCTTTGGCCCAGTACTTC,CASSSGPGPPLAQYF
TRBV28,few,TRBJ2-5,.,TGTGCCAGCAGGCTCTACGGGGGGCGGGACCAACAAGAGACCCAGTACTTC,CASRLYGGRDQQETQYF
TRBV6-5,.,TRBJ2-3,.,TGTGCCAGCAGCCCTGGCGGGGCTAGAACAGATACGCAGTATTTT,CASSPGGARTDTQYF
TRBV27,few,TRBJ2-7,.,TGTGCCAGCAGTTTACGCAGGTACTACGAGCAGTACTTC,CASSLRRYYEQYF
TRBV30,once,TRBJ2-5,.,TGTGCCGGCCTCCCAGGCCAGAACCAAGAGACCCAGTACTTC,CAGLPGQNQETQYF
TRBV25-1,few,TRBJ2-3,.,TGTGCCAGCAGTGAAGGTTGGGGCTTGCAGTATTTT,CASSEGWGLQYF
TRBV24-1,.,TRBJ1-4,TRBD1,TGTGCCACCAGTGATGCAACAGGGGGCGTTCTGGAAAAACTGTTTTTT,CATSDATGGVLEKLFF
TRBV5-1,.,TRBJ2-6,TRBD2,TGCGCCAGCAGCCCGGGGGGGGACGCTGGCTCTGGGGCCAACGTCCTGACTTTC,CASSPGGDAGSGANVLTF
TRBV7-2,few,TRBJ2-3,.,TGTGCCAGCAGCTTAGGGGCGGAGCGCACAGATACGCAGTATTTT,CASSLGAERTDTQYF
TRBV18,.,TRBJ2-3,TRBD2,TGTGCCAGCTCACCATATCTAGCGGGGACAGATACGCAGTATTTT,CASSPYLAGTDTQYF
TRBV6-5,.,TRBJ2-1,.,TGTGCCAGCAGCAGATTGCCATACAATGAGCAGTTCTTC,CASSRLPYNEQFF
TRBV7-6,once,TRBJ2-3,TRBD1,TGTGCCAGCAGGGAAGGGGGCTACACAGATACGCAGTATTTT,CASREGGYTDTQYF
TRBV29-1,few,TRBJ2-1,TRBD2,TGCAGCGTTGACCTTAGCGGGCTAGACAATGAGCAGTTCTTC,CSVDLSGLDNEQFF
TRBV7-8,.,TRBJ1-1,.,TGTGCCAGCAGCTTACAGCGGATAGACAAGAACACTGAAGCTTTCTTT,CASSLQRIDKNTEAFF
TRBV7-9,few,TRBJ1-1,TRBD1,TGTGCCAGCAGCGGGACAGGGGGCGGCACTGAAGCTTTCTTT,CASSGTGGGTEAFF
TRBV27,.,TRBJ1-2,.,TGTGCCAGCAGTTCGGTCCTCAACTATGGCTACACCTTC,CASSSVLNYGYTF
TRBV6-1,.,TRBJ1-4,TRBD1,TGTGCCAGCAGCGAGCGACAGGGACGAGAAAAACTGTTTTTT,CASSERQGREKLFF
TRBV2,.,TRBJ1-4,.,TGTGCCAGCAGATCGGACAGTTGGACTGAAAAACTGTTTTTT,CASRSDSWTEKLFF
TRBV7-9,.,TRBJ2-5,TRBD2,TGTGCCAGCAGCTCAAGCTCGACTAGCGATCGAGAGACCCAGTACTTC,CASSSSSTSDRETQYF
TRBV5-5,few,TRBJ2-7,.,TGTGCCAGCAGCTTAATCGGAACGAGCTCCTACGAGCAGTACTTC,CASSLIGTSSYEQYF
TRBV28,.,TRBJ2-1,.,TGTGCCACCAGCCAAGGGTCATCCTACAATGAGCAGTTCTTC,CATSQGSSYNEQFF
TRBV7-9,.,TRBJ1-1,.,TGTGCCAGCAGCTTACTACCGATTGAAGCTTTCTTT,CASSLLPIEAFF
TRBV7-9,many,TRBJ1-6,TRBD1,TGTGCCAGCAGCCCCAGGGGGTCCTCCTATAATTCACCCCTCCACTTT,CASSPRGSSYNSPLHF
TRBV5-1,.,TRBJ2-3,TRBD2,TGCGCCAGCAGCCCGCTCAAGCGGGGTGGAGATACGCAGTATTTT,CASSPLKRGGDTQYF
TRBV13,few,TRBJ2-3,TRBD1,TGTGCCAGCAGCGCCCGGACAGGGGGCACAGATACGCAGTATTTT,CASSARTGGTDTQYF
TRBV9,.,TRBJ2-2,.,TGTGCCAGCAGCGCCCACGCCAGCCCCCGACTGAACACCGGGGAGCTGTTTTTT,CASSAHASPRLNTGELFF
TRBV4-3,.,TRBJ2-3,.,TGCGCCAGCAGCCAATATCTGGACAGAAGTGCAGATACGCAGTATTTT,CASSQYLDRSADTQYF
TRBV10-2,.,TRBJ1-6,.,TGCGCCAGCAGGAACAGGGTTTTCAATTCACCCCTCCACTTT,CASRNRVFNSPLHF
TRBV4-3,many,TRBJ1-1,.,TGCGCCAGCAGCCAAGTTAGCCGGGCGGGACAAAGGAACACTGAAGCTTTCTTT,CASSQVSRAGQRNTEAFF
TRBV19,.,TRBJ1-2,.,TGTGCCAGTACCCCAGGAGACAGAAACTATGGCTACACCTTC,CASTPGDRNYGYTF
TRBV29-1,.,TRBJ1-2,.,TGCAGCGTTGGACCCCTCTGGGGGGACGGTGGCTACACCTTC,CSVGPLWGDGGYTF
TRBV27,.,TRBJ2-7,TRBD1,TGTGCCAGCAGTCCGACAGGGGGTCCCTACGAGCAGTACTTC,CASSPTGGPYEQYF
TRBV5-1,.,TRBJ2-1,.,TGCGCCAGCAGCCCTGAGGCGGGGGCCTATGAGCAGTTCTTC,CASSPEAGAYEQFF
TRBV9,many,TRBJ2-1,.,TGTGCCAGCAGCGTATCCCCGTGGGCCGGACCGTACAATGAGCAGTTCTTC,CASSVSPWAGPYNEQFF
TRBV7-2,few,TRBJ2-7,.,TGTGCCAGCACCCAGGGGCCCTTCAGCTACGAGCAGTACTTC,CASTQGPFSYEQYF
TRBV5-1,few,TRBJ2-5,TRBD1,TGCGCCAGCAGCACGAACAGGGGAGAGACCCAGTACTTC,CASSTNRGETQYF
TRBV11-2,few,TRBJ2-3,.,TGTGCCTCCCGTAGGGCGCTAGCCACGAAATCTAAGGATACGCAGTATTTT,CASRRALATKSKDTQYF
TRBV2,.,TRBJ1-2,.,TGTGCCAGCACCTTGAGTCGGGCGGAGGCCTATGGCTACACCTTC,CASTLSRAEAYGYTF
TRBV20-1,.,TRBJ2-7,TRBD1,TGCAGTGCTAGGGGGGACAGCTACTACGAGCAGTACTTC,CSARGDSYYEQYF
TRBV12-2,.,TRBJ2-4,.,TGTGCAAGTCGCTTAATAAAGTACGAAGCCAAAAACATTCAGTACTTC,CASRLIKYEAKNIQYF
TRBV3-1,.,TRBJ1-2,.,TGTGCCAGCAGCCAAGATCAATATGGCTACACCTTC,CASSQDQYGYTF
TRBV7-9,many,TRBJ2-1,.,TGTGCCAGCAGCGTCGACAGCAGGCAGCAGTTCTTC,CASSVDSRQQFF
TRBV5-1,.,TRBJ2-3,.,TGCGCCAGCAGGGCTGGTGGGGGACCAGATACGCAGTATTTT,CASRAGGGPDTQYF
TRBV6-1,.,TRBJ2-5,.,TGTGCCAGCAGTGCCTGGGCAACTGCGGGGGAGACCCAGTACTTC,CASSAWATAGETQYF
TRBV29-1,.,TRBJ2-5,.,TGCAGCGTTGGTCACGGAGAACAAGAGACCCAGTACTTC,CSVGHGEQETQYF
TRBV7-2,.,TRBJ1-1,.,TGTGCCAGGCGCAGGGGCACTGAAGCTTTCTTT,CARRRGTEAFF
TRBV20-1,.,TRBJ2-7,.,TGCAGTGCTAGACTGATCGGATCCTACGAGCAGTACTTC,CSARLIGSYEQYF
TRBV4-1,few,TRBJ1-1,.,TGCGCCAGCAGCCGGCCGGGAGGGGACGGGACTGAAGCTTTCTTT,CASSRPGGDGTEAFF
TRBV7-8,.,TRBJ1-3,.,TGTGCCAGCAGCTTAGCGCTGGGGTCGGGAAACACCATATATTTT,CASSLALGSGNTIYF
TRBV7-9,.,TRBJ1-4,.,TGTGCCAGCAGCCCCCTGGGTGGAGAAAAACTGTTTTTT,CASSPLGGEKLFF
TRBV6-6,few,TRBJ1-4,.,TGTGCCAGCAGTAGGGAAGGACGGGTTGAAAAACTGTTTTTT,CASSREGRVEKLFF
TRBV5-1,few,TRBJ2-1,.,TGCGCCAGCAGCTTATTAAGTAGGGGGGGAAACGAGCAGTTCTTC,CASSLLSRGGNEQFF